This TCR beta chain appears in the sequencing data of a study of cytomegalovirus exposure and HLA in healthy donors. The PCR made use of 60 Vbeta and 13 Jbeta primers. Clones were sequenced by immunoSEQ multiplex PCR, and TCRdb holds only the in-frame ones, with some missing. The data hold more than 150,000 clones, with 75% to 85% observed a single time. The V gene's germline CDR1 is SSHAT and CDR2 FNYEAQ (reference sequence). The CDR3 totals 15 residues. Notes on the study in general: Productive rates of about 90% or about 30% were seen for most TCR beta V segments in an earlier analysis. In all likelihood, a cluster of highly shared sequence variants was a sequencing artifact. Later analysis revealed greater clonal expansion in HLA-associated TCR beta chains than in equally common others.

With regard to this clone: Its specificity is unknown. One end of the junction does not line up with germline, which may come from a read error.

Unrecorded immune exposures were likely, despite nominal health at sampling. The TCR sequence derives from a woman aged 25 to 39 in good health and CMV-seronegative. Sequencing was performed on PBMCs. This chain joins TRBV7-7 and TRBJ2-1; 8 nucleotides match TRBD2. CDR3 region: CASSWSGRVTDEQFF. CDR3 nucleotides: TGTGCTAGCAGCTGGAGCGGGAGAGTGACGGATGAGCAGTTCTTC.